This T cell receptor beta chain is from a study of blood T cell repertoires in COVID-19. As for the study in general: The United States, Italy and Spain provided the acute and convalescent COVID-19 samples. PBMCs, B-cell-depleted T cells, or T cells provided the cDNA or gDNA that made up the material.

V lost 4 bases and J 14 bases, leaving 19 bases between the germline ends. CDR3 size: 14 residues. CDR1 SGHRS and CDR2 YFSETQ come from the germline V gene. Residents of 24 US areas, aged 18 to 89 years, made up the participants. Membership in each cohort depended on participant-reported clinical history. Produced via immunoSEQ multiplex PCR; TCRdb's table is partial and in-frame only. The sample has roughly 320,000 clones, 65% to 90% seen once. This chain links TRBV5-1 with TRBJ1-6, with a possible D match to TRBD1 (5 bases). This TCR derives from a man aged 25-40 years who had recovered from COVID-19. Material: PBMCs or T cells enriched from blood (not recorded which). The CDR3 sequence: CASSLDTSSLTLHF. For the CDR3, the DNA is TGCGCCAGCAGCCTGGACACCTCGTCGTTAACCCTCCACTTT.